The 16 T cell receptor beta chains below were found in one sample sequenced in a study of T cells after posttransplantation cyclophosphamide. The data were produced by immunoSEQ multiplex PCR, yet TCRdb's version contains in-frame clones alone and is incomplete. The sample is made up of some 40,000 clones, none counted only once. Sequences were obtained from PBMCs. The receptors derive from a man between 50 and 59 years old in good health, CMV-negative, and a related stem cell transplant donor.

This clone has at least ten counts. The CDR3 region has the DNA TGTGCCAGCAGCTTAGATAACAGGCCGGAGAAACTGTTTTTT. It specifies CASSLDNRPEKLFF. The V call is TRBV7-9, the J call TRBJ1-4; weak D call: TRBD1 (5 bases). CDR3 length: 14 amino acids. V shed 1 base and J shed 11 bases, with 14 bases lying between them. Germline-derived CDR1 and CDR2 are SEHNR and FQNEAQ (reference sequence).

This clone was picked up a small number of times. CDR3 loop: CASSFEQGTNYGYTF. Written as DNA, the CDR3 is TGTGCCAGCAGCTTCGAACAGGGGACAAACTATGGCTACACCTTC. The chain recombines TRBV7-9 with TRBJ1-2; 7 bases align to TRBD1. Germline V gives CDR1 SEHNR, CDR2 FQNEAQ (reference sequence). CDR3 length: 15 amino acids. V was pared by 3 bases and J by 2 bases, with 6 bases of the junction left unmatched.

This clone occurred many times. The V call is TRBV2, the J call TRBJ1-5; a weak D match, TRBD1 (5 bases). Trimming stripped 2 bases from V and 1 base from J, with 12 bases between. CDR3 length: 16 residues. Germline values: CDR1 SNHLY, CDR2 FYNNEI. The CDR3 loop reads CASSEWGGFSNQPQHF. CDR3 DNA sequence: TGTGCCAGCAGTGAATGGGGGGGTTTCAGCAATCAGCCCCAGCATTTT.

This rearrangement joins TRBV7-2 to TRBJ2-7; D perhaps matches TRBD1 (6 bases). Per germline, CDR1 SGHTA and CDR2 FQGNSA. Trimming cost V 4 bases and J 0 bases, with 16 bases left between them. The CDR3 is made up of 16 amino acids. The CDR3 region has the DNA TGTGCCAGCAGCTCTACAGGGTCCCCGAACTCCTACGAGCAGTACTTC. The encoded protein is CASSSTGSPNSYEQYF.

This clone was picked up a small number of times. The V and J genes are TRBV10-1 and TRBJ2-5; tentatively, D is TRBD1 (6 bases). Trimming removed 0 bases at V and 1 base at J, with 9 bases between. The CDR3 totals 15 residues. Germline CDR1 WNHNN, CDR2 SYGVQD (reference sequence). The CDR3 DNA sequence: TGCGCCAGCAGTGAGTCTCAGGGGAGCCAAGAGACCCAGTACTTC. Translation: CASSESQGSQETQYF.

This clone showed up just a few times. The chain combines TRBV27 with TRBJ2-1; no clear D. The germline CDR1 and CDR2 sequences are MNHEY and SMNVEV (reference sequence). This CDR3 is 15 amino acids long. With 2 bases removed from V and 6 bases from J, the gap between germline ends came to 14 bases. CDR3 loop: CASSLIPGFANEQFF. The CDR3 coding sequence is TGTGCCAGCAGTTTAATCCCCGGGTTTGCCAATGAGCAGTTCTTC.

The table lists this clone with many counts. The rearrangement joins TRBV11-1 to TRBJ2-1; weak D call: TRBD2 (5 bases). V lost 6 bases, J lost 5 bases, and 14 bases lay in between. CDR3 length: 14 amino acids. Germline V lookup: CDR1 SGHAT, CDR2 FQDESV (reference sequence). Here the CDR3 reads CASRTRGLDNEQFF. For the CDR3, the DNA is TGTGCCAGCAGGACACGGGGATTGGACAATGAGCAGTTCTTC. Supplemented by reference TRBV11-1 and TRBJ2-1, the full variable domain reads EAEVAQSPRYKITEKSQAVAFWCDPISGHATLYWYRQILGQGPELLVQFQDESVVDDSQLPKDRFSAERLKGVDSTLKIQPAELGDSAMYLCASRTRGLDNEQFFGPGTRLTVL.

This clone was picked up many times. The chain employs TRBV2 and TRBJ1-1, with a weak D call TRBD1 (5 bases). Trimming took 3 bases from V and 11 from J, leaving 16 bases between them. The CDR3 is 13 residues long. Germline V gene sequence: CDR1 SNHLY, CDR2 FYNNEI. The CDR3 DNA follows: TGTGCCAGCAGTGATTGGCAGCGGGGGGTGGCTTTCTTT. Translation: CASSDWQRGVAFF. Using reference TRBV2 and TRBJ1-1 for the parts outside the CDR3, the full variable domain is EPEVTQTPSHQVTQMGQEVILRCVPISNHLYFYWYRQILGQKVEFLVSFYNNEISEKSEIFDDQFSVERPDGSNFTLKIRSTKLEDSAMYFCASSDWQRGVAFFGQGTRLTVV.

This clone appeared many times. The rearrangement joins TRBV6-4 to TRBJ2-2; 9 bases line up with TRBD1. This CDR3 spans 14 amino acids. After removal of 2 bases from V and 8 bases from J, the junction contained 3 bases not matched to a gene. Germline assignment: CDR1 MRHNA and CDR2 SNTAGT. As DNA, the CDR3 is TGTGCCAGCAGTGACGGGACAGGGTCGGGGGAGCTGTTTTTT. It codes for CASSDGTGSGELFF.

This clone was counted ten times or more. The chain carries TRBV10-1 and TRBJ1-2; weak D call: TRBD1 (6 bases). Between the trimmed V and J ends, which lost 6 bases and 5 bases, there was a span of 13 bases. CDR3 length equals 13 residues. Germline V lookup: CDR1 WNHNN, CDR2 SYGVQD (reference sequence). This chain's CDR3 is CASRQGLEYGYTF. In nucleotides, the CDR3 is TGCGCCAGCAGGCAGGGGCTGGAATATGGCTACACCTTC.

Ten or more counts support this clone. In DNA, the CDR3 is TGCGCCAGCAGCTTCCCCGGACTAGCGGGAGACCCCAATGAGCAGTTCTTC. Translation gives CASSFPGLAGDPNEQFF. The V gene is TRBV5-1, the J gene TRBJ2-1; TRBD2 matches at 13 bases. The V segment lost 2 bases and the J segment 6 bases; nucleotides outside the gene matches: 8. The CDR3 contains 17 residues. Germline CDR1 SGHRS, CDR2 YFSETQ.

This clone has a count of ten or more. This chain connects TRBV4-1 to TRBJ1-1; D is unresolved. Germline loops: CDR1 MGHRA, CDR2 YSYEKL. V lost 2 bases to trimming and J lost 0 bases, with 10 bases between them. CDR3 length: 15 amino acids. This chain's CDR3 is CASSQPSEMNTEAFF. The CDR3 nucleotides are TGCGCCAGCAGCCAACCTTCGGAGATGAACACTGAAGCTTTCTTT.

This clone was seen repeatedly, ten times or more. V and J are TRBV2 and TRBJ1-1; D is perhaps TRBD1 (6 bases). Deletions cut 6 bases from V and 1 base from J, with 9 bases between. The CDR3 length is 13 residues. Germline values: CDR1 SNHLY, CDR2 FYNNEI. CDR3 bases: TGTGCCAGCAGCGAGACAGGGAACACTGAAGCTTTCTTT. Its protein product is CASSETGNTEAFF. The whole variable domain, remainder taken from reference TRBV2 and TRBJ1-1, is EPEVTQTPSHQVTQMGQEVILRCVPISNHLYFYWYRQILGQKVEFLVSFYNNEISEKSEIFDDQFSVERPDGSNFTLKIRSTKLEDSAMYFCASSETGNTEAFFGQGTRLTVV.

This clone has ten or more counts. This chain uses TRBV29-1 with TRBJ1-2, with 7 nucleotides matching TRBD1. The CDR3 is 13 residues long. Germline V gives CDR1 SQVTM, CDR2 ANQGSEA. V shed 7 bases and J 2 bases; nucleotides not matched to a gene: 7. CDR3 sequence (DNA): TGCAGCGGGACAAGGGGGCCCAACTATGGCTACACCTTC. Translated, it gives CSGTRGPNYGYTF.

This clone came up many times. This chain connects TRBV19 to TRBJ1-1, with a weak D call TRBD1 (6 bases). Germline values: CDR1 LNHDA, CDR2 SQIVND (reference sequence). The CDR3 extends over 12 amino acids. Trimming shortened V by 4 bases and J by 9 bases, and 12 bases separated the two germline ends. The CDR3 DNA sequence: TGTGCCAGTAGTAACGGACAGCCCCAAGCTTTCTTT. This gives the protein CASSNGQPQAFF.

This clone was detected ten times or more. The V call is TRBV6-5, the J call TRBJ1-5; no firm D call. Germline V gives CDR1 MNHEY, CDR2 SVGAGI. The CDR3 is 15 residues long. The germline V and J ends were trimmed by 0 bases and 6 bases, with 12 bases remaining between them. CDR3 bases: TGTGCCAGCAGTTACTCACCGGGTGGAAGTCAGCCCCAGCATTTT. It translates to CASSYSPGGSQPQHF.